The 31 T cell receptor beta chains given below trace back to one sample, sequenced in a study of shared clonotypes between healthy human individuals. Data came from immunoSEQ multiplex PCR; TCRdb stores just in-frame clones and leaves some out. The table shows some 1.1 million clones, with 77% occurring only once. Sample: memory CD4+ T cells from PBMCs. The sample's subset: CD45RA-negative fraction. The origin of the receptors is a man aged 18 to 29 in good health. Some clones in this sample may be carry-over from other donors' samples.

V is TRBV18 and J is TRBJ2-3; D possibly uses TRBD1 or TRBD2 (6 bases each). V shed 0 bases and J shed 2 bases, with 12 bases lying between them. CDR3 length equals 16 residues. Germline assignment: CDR1 KGHSH and CDR2 LQKENI. The CDR3 loop reads CASSPPNRDFTDTQYF. DNA for the CDR3: TGTGCCAGCTCACCACCGAACAGGGACTTCACAGATACGCAGTATTTT.

This clone was seen a few times. The gene calls are TRBV5-8 and TRBJ1-2, with D perhaps matching TRBD1 (6 bases). The CDR3 is 16 amino acids. Trimming cost V 0 bases and J 2 bases, with 14 bases left between them. The germline V gene has CDR1 SGHTS and CDR2 YDEGEE. The CDR3 loop reads CASSLERGRGNYGYTF. CDR3 nucleotides: TGTGCCAGCAGCTTGGAGCGTGGCAGGGGCAACTATGGCTACACCTTC.

This rearrangement joins TRBV19 to TRBJ2-1; 10 bases fit TRBD2. From germline, CDR1 is LNHDA and CDR2 SQIVND (reference sequence). With 6 bases clipped from V and 1 base from J, the junction kept 6 bases outside the gene matches. The CDR3 sequence is 16 residues long. The chain's CDR3 is CASSTMTSGSYNEQFF. CDR3 nucleotides: TGTGCCAGTAGCACAATGACTAGCGGGTCCTACAATGAGCAGTTCTTC.

V is TRBV5-1 and J is TRBJ2-7; D possibly corresponds to TRBD2 (7 bases). This CDR3 contains 17 residues. Trimming shortened V by 0 bases and J by 0 bases, and 16 bases separated the two germline ends. Germline loops: CDR1 SGHRS, CDR2 YFSETQ. CDR3 region: CASSLVFQGGGSYEQYF. CDR3 DNA: TGCGCCAGCAGCTTGGTCTTTCAGGGAGGGGGCTCCTACGAGCAGTACTTC.

CDR3 in amino acids: CASSFRAGVGMETQYF. The CDR3 nucleotides are TGTGCCAGCAGTTTTAGGGCAGGGGTCGGAATGGAGACCCAGTACTTC. The V gene is TRBV28, the J gene TRBJ2-5; D may be TRBD1 (6 bases). Germline CDR1 MDHEN, CDR2 SYDVKM. Trimming took off 3 bases at V and 5 bases at J, with 19 bases between the two ends. CDR3 size: 16 residues. The full variable domain, rest sourced from reference TRBV28 and TRBJ2-5, is DVKVTQSSRYLVKRTGEKVFLECVQDMDHENMFWYRQDPGLGLRLIYFSYDVKMKEKGDIPEGYSVSREKKERFSLILESASTNQTSMYLCASSFRAGVGMETQYFGPGTRLLVL.

This rearrangement joins TRBV6-1 to TRBJ2-1; tentative D call: TRBD1 (5 bases). Per germline, CDR1 MNHNS and CDR2 SASEGT. The CDR3 extends over 13 amino acids. The ends were cut back, 2 bases at V and 6 bases at J, with 8 bases in the middle. CDR3 coding DNA: TGTGCCAGCAGTGAACTCAGGGCCAATGAGCAGTTCTTC. Encoded protein: CASSELRANEQFF.

The chain is built from TRBV11-2 and TRBJ2-5; a possible D gene is TRBD1 (7 bases). The CDR3 is 15 amino acids. The ends were cut back, 1 base at V and 5 bases at J, with 14 bases in the middle. The germline V gene encodes CDR1 SGHAT and CDR2 FQNNGV. CDR3 DNA: TGTGCCAGCAGCTTAGGAGGGGGCGCGGGGGAGACCCAGTACTTC. It specifies CASSLGGGAGETQYF.

V usage is TRBV15 and J usage is TRBJ1-5; a possible D gene is TRBD1 (6 bases). V lost 0 bases and J 2 bases, leaving 14 bases between the germline ends. Germline V lookup: CDR1 LNHNV, CDR2 YYDKDF (reference sequence). The CDR3 is 17 amino acids. The CDR3 sequence: CATSREGGGIGNQPQHF. CDR3 DNA sequence: TGTGCCACCAGCAGAGAGGGAGGGGGAATTGGCAATCAGCCCCAGCATTTT.

V gene TRBV7-3 combines with J gene TRBJ2-5; TRBD2 agrees at 11 bases. V lost 7 bases to trimming and J lost 2 bases; unmatched junction nucleotides: 6. The CDR3 has 15 amino acids. Germline lookup yields CDR1 SGHTA and CDR2 FQGTGA. The CDR3 loop is CASTGGLAVQETQYF. The DNA of the CDR3 is TGTGCCAGCACCGGGGGACTAGCGGTACAAGAGACCCAGTACTTC.

The chain employs TRBV28 and TRBJ2-2; D remains unclear. In germline, CDR1 is MDHEN, CDR2 SYDVKM. V was trimmed by 6 bases and J by 2 bases, leaving 10 bases between them. CDR3 length: 14 residues. The DNA for the CDR3 is TGTGCCAGCAGAGGCCCGGTAAACACCGGGGAGCTGTTTTTT. Its protein is CASRGPVNTGELFF.

The chain has TRBV15 and TRBJ2-1; 7 nucleotides match TRBD2. The germline V gene has CDR1 LNHNV and CDR2 YYDKDF (reference sequence). The V gene end was trimmed by 8 bases and the J gene end by 1 base; junction bases not matched to a gene: 5. The CDR3 loop spans 14 amino acids. The CDR3 nucleotides are TGTGCCACCGGAACTAGCGTTTCCTACAATGAGCAGTTCTTC. This sequence encodes CATGTSVSYNEQFF.

The chain links TRBV5-1 to TRBJ1-2, with 12 bases identical to TRBD1. V lost 3 bases, J lost 7 bases, and 13 bases stayed unmatched. CDR1 and CDR2 (germline): SGHRS, YFSETQ. The CDR3 is 17 amino acids. The CDR3 here is CASSWTGQGANSGGYTF. In nucleotides, the CDR3 is TGCGCCAGCAGCTGGACGGGACAGGGGGCGAATTCGGGTGGCTACACCTTC. Full variable domain (remainder filled in from reference TRBV5-1 and TRBJ1-2): KAGVTQTPRYLIKTRGQQVTLSCSPISGHRSVSWYQQTPGQGLQFLFEYFSETQRNKGNFPGRFSGRQFSNSRSEMNVSTLELGDSALYLCASSWTGQGANSGGYTFGSGTRLTVV.

The chain links TRBV11-2 to TRBJ2-2; possibly TRBD1 for D (5 bases). Trimming took 5 bases from V and 5 from J, leaving 21 bases between them. CDR1 is SGHAT and CDR2 is FQNNGV in the germline V gene. The CDR3 has 17 amino acids. CDR3 amino acids: CASSKEVGQGVTGELFF. CDR3 DNA: TGTGCCAGCAGCAAAGAGGTTGGGCAGGGTGTAACCGGGGAGCTGTTTTTT.

Regarding this clone: Other DNA sequences within the sample encode an identical CDR3. This chain joins TRBV5-1 and TRBJ2-2; 10 nucleotides line up with TRBD2. Trimming at V came to 5 bases and at J to 1 base, leaving 5 bases not matched to a gene. The CDR3 length is 16 residues. CDR1 and CDR2 (germline): SGHRS, YFSETQ. The CDR3 reads CASSLIAGGNTGELFF. Here the CDR3 DNA reads TGCGCCAGCAGTCTTATAGCGGGAGGGAACACCGGGGAGCTGTTTTTT. The full variable domain, in which reference TRBV5-1 and TRBJ2-2 provide the parts outside the CDR3, is KAGVTQTPRYLIKTRGQQVTLSCSPISGHRSVSWYQQTPGQGLQFLFEYFSETQRNKGNFPGRFSGRQFSNSRSEMNVSTLELGDSALYLCASSLIAGGNTGELFFGEGSRLTVL.

The chain has TRBV10-3 and TRBJ1-1; D gene uncertain. The CDR3 spans 15 residues. The germline V and J ends were trimmed by 6 bases and 1 base, with 15 bases remaining between them. From germline, CDR1 is ENHRY and CDR2 SYGVKD. The chain's CDR3 is CAIRKFSTGNTEAFF. CDR3 coding DNA: TGTGCCATCAGAAAATTTTCGACGGGGAACACTGAAGCTTTCTTT.

This sequence joins TRBV5-8 and TRBJ1-5; 9 bases agree with TRBD1. The length of the CDR3 is 20 residues. J was trimmed by 9 bases and V by 4 bases; bases with no gene match: 26. Germline V gene sequence: CDR1 SGHTS, CDR2 YDEGEE. The CDR3 spells CASSPYKRTWGQGRDRPQHF. The CDR3 coding sequence is TGTGCCAGCAGCCCATACAAGCGGACGTGGGGACAGGGTAGGGATCGGCCCCAGCATTTT.

The J gene is TRBJ1-4, the V gene TRBV6-4; perhaps TRBD1 as D (6 bases). Trimming removed 7 bases from V and 6 bases from J, with 24 bases in between. Germline V CDR1 and CDR2: MRHNA, SNTAGT. The CDR3 is 17 amino acids. The CDR3: CASNGPGHPPVDEKLFF. The DNA for the CDR3 is TGTGCCAGCAACGGGCCGGGACACCCTCCCGTTGATGAAAAACTGTTTTTT.

CDR3 in DNA: TGTGCCAGCAGCTCCGACAGGGTATTCACTGAAGCTTTCTTT. Protein: CASSSDRVFTEAFF. The V gene is TRBV7-2, the J gene TRBJ1-1; 7 bases match TRBD1. The CDR3 length is 14 residues. J lost 4 bases, V lost 4 bases, and 6 bases had no gene match. The germline V gene has CDR1 SGHTA and CDR2 FQGNSA.

The rearrangement uses TRBV10-3 and TRBJ2-7, with 7 bases that match TRBD1. The J segment lost 1 base and the V segment lost 6 bases, leaving 3 bases of the junction unmatched. Germline lookup yields CDR1 ENHRY and CDR2 SYGVKD. This CDR3 region has 13 residues. The CDR3 coding sequence is TGTGCCATCAGCCGGGACAGTTCCTACGAGCAGTACTTC. It translates to CAISRDSSYEQYF.

Comment on this clone: Other DNA sequences in this sample translate to the same CDR3. The chain is built from TRBV9 and TRBJ2-1; D possibly corresponds to TRBD2 (6 bases). Trimming took off 0 bases at V and 4 bases at J, with 11 bases between the two ends. The germline V gene has CDR1 SGDLS and CDR2 YYNGEE. The CDR3 is made up of 15 amino acids. This chain's CDR3 is CASSVAGDFYNEQFF. The CDR3 DNA is TGTGCCAGCAGCGTAGCGGGAGACTTTTACAATGAGCAGTTCTTC.

The rearrangement links TRBV2 to TRBJ2-1; 7 bases line up with TRBD2. This CDR3 region has 15 residues. Germline values: CDR1 SNHLY, CDR2 FYNNEI. V lost 6 bases and J lost 1; bases outside the gene matches: 6. CDR3 DNA sequence: TGTGCCAGCAGGAGGGCGGGAGTTTCCTACAATGAGCAGTTCTTC. Its protein is CASRRAGVSYNEQFF.

This chain joins TRBV6-1 and TRBJ1-3; D is undetermined. The CDR3 is 14 residues long. In germline, CDR1 is MNHNS, CDR2 SASEGT. The V gene lost 7 bases and the J gene lost 8 bases, with 18 bases spanning the gap. Here the CDR3 reads CASMLGRQSDTIYF. The CDR3 nucleotides read TGTGCCAGCATGCTAGGGCGCCAGTCTGACACCATATATTTT.

V gene TRBV18 combines with J gene TRBJ1-5; D is unclear. V was cut by 0 bases and J by 7 bases, with 10 bases left in between. Germline values: CDR1 KGHSH, CDR2 LQKENI. The CDR3 is 14 residues long. CDR3 bases: TGTGCCAGCTCACCACCGGGAGGAGACCAGCCCCAGCATTTT. Translated, it gives CASSPPGGDQPQHF.

CDR3 in amino acids: CAWNRGQGNNSPLHF. The CDR3 DNA reads TGTGCCTGGAATAGGGGACAGGGGAACAATTCACCCCTCCACTTT. V gene TRBV30 combines with J gene TRBJ1-6; 10 nucleotides match TRBD1. J gave up 7 bases and V 4 bases, and 7 bases lay outside the gene matches. The germline V gene has CDR1 GTSNPN and CDR2 SVGIG (reference sequence). The length of the CDR3 is 15 residues.

This sequence joins TRBV7-3 and TRBJ2-2; D might be TRBD2 (6 bases). This CDR3 has 15 amino acids. Per germline, CDR1 SGHTA and CDR2 FQGTGA. Trimming took off 5 bases at V and 4 bases at J, with 14 bases between the two ends. The CDR3 sequence is CASSAQGAGTGELFF. In DNA form, the CDR3 reads TGTGCCAGCAGCGCCCAGGGAGCGGGCACCGGGGAGCTGTTTTTT.

The CDR3 nucleotides read TGTGCCAGCAGTCCCCGGGGCGGCCTTAAGGAGCAGTACTTC. Protein: CASSPRGGLKEQYF. The V call is TRBV28, the J call TRBJ2-7, with D perhaps TRBD1 or TRBD2 (5 bases each). This CDR3 spans 14 amino acids. V was pared by 5 bases and J by 7 bases, with 18 bases between. Germline V lookup: CDR1 MDHEN, CDR2 SYDVKM.

The rearrangement links TRBV4-2 to TRBJ1-2; D unresolved. This CDR3 spans 14 amino acids. From germline, CDR1 is LGHNA and CDR2 YNFKEQ. V was cut by 3 bases and J by 4 bases, with 12 bases left in between. The DNA for the CDR3 is TGTGCCAGCAGCCAGGGTGACGGACTCTATGGCTACACCTTC. Translation gives CASSQGDGLYGYTF.

This clone has at least ten counts. V is TRBV5-6 and J is TRBJ1-2; TRBD1 matches 7 bases. The CDR3 totals 15 residues. The trim removed 2 bases at V and 2 bases at J, leaving 6 bases unmatched. The V gene's germline CDR1 is SGHDT and CDR2 YYEEEE. The CDR3 DNA reads TGTGCCAGCAGCTTCGGGGCAGGGGGAAACTATGGCTACACCTTC. Encoded protein: CASSFGAGGNYGYTF.

This chain joins TRBV5-4 and TRBJ2-7; 9 positions agree with TRBD1. Looked up from germline, CDR1 is SGHNT and CDR2 is YYREEE (reference sequence). There are 13 residues in the CDR3. J lost 5 bases, V lost 6 bases, and 6 bases had no gene match. The CDR3 nucleotides read TGTGCCAGCACCCGACAGGGGGGCGACGAGCAGTACTTC. Its protein product is CASTRQGGDEQYF.

The V gene is TRBV19, the J gene TRBJ1-5, with D unclear. V lost 3 bases and J 9 bases, leaving 12 bases between the germline ends. The CDR3 runs 13 residues. CDR1 and CDR2 (germline): LNHDA, SQIVND (reference sequence). CDR3: CASSIPLLRPQHF. The CDR3 DNA follows: TGTGCCAGTAGTATCCCGCTACTTAGGCCCCAGCATTTT.

The rearrangement links TRBV2 to TRBJ2-3; D is tentatively TRBD1 or TRBD2 (5 bases each). CDR1 SNHLY and CDR2 FYNNEI come from the germline V gene. With 8 bases removed from V and 0 bases from J, the gap between germline ends came to 30 bases. The CDR3 length is 20 residues. The CDR3 spells CASQIDPWGGLPPSTDTQYF. CDR3 in DNA: TGTGCCAGCCAGATTGATCCATGGGGCGGACTTCCTCCTAGCACAGATACGCAGTATTTT. The full variable domain, with the rest looked up from reference TRBV2 and TRBJ2-3, is EPEVTQTPSHQVTQMGQEVILRCVPISNHLYFYWYRQILGQKVEFLVSFYNNEISEKSEIFDDQFSVERPDGSNFTLKIRSTKLEDSAMYFCASQIDPWGGLPPSTDTQYFGPGTRLTVL.